This T cell receptor beta chain was profiled in a study of T-cell memory formation after mild COVID-19. Study observations and caveats: There was a balanced CD4/CD8 profile in clones contracting day 15 to 85, and later expanders leaned CD4+. Several responding clones turned up in pre-infection memory, indicating that cross-reactive memory may have taken part.

One entry per CDR3 protein results from TCRdb running MiXCR on the 5' RACE reads. Among 110,000 or so distinct CDR3 sequences, 20% to 25% were seen once, and the ten largest hold 40% to 50%. The CDR3 has 15 amino acids. The germline V and J ends were trimmed by 7 bases and 5 bases, with 19 bases remaining between them. Germline CDR1 reads MNHEY; CDR2 reads SVGEGT. Details on this clonotype: Its antigen is not known.

V usage is TRBV6-2 or TRBV6-3 and J usage is TRBJ2-3; TRBD1 is a possible D gene (6 bases). This TCR was recovered from a man younger than 35 who had mild COVID-19 (a few samples of this study predate the infection). Cell type and time point are not known. The sample consisted of PBMCs or a T cell subset sorted from them (not recorded which). CDR3 sequence reads: CASIPGRGPLDTQYF. CDR3 nucleotide sequence: TGTGCCAGCATTCCGGGCAGGGGCCCGCTAGATACGCAGTATTTT.